The 23 T cell receptor beta chains below all came from one sample that was sequenced in a study of blood T cells in healthy people across ages. Using a J-beta primer mix together with a sample-barcoded 5' primer, a second PCR was run for 7 to 11 cycles. TCRdb passed the 5' RACE reads through MiXCR, listing each CDR3 protein once. The data show roughly 1.4 million distinct CDR3 sequences, around 59% seen once. Sequenced material: blood. The receptors were gathered from a man aged 18 to 29 in good health.

This chain joins TRBV7-9 and TRBJ1-1, with 7 positions matching TRBD1. The CDR3 is 15 amino acids. Looked up from germline, CDR1 is SEHNR and CDR2 is FQNEAQ (reference sequence). The junction had 8 bases not matched to a gene; V was cut back by 5 bases and J by 2 bases. CDR3 protein: CASSGGQAANTEAFF. The CDR3 DNA reads as TGTGCCAGCAGCGGAGGACAGGCCGCCAACACTGAAGCTTTCTTT.

This chain uses TRBV7-2 with TRBJ2-5, with 7 positions matching TRBD1. Germline V gene data show CDR1 as SGHTA and CDR2 as FQGNSA. This CDR3 is 14 amino acids long. The ends lost 3 bases at V and 4 bases at J; junction bases unmatched: 5. CDR3 sequence reads: CASSFKRQGETQYF. The CDR3 nucleotides are TGTGCCAGCAGCTTCAAACGACAGGGAGAGACCCAGTACTTC.

This CDR3 is CASSPGQEIYEQYF. CDR3 bases: TGTGCCAGCAGTCCTGGACAGGAGATCTACGAGCAGTACTTC. J is TRBJ2-7 and V is TRBV6-5; 7 bases are a match to TRBD1. With V trimmed by 5 bases and J by 3 bases, 7 bases remained unmatched. Germline CDR1 and CDR2: MNHEY and SVGAGI. This CDR3 has 14 residues.

This sequence joins TRBV27 and TRBJ2-5, with 10 bases aligning to TRBD2. The J call may be incorrect, as the DNA end agrees better with TRBJ2-7. The CDR3 covers 16 residues. The germline V gene has CDR1 MNHEY and CDR2 SMNVEV (reference sequence). CDR3 sequence: CASSLSTGLATYEQYF. The CDR3 DNA follows: TGTGCCAGCAGTTTGTCTACGGGACTAGCGACTTACGAGCAGTACTTC.

This clonotype was seen a single time. The V gene is TRBV27, the J gene TRBJ1-4; 7 nucleotides line up with TRBD1. The CDR3 totals 15 residues. The germline V gene encodes CDR1 MNHEY and CDR2 SMNVEV (reference sequence). V lost 6 bases to trimming and J lost 6 bases; unmatched junction nucleotides: 10. The chain's CDR3 is CASSLIGDSHEKLFF. The CDR3 bases are TGTGCCAGCAGCTTAATCGGGGACAGCCATGAAAAACTGTTTTTT.

The V call is TRBV13, the J call TRBJ2-7, with D perhaps matching TRBD2 (5 bases). The DNA end is more similar to TRBJ2-5, so the J call may be wrong. The CDR3 is 13 amino acids. The germline V gene encodes CDR1 PRHDT and CDR2 FYEKMQ (reference sequence). In DNA, the CDR3 is TGTGCCAGCAGCGATGCTAGCAGGGAGACCCAGTACTTC. This codes for CASSDASRETQYF.

This sequence joins TRBV9 and TRBJ2-3; D is possibly TRBD1 or TRBD2 (5 bases each). The V gene lost 0 bases and the J gene lost 5 bases, with 13 bases spanning the gap. Germline V lookup: CDR1 SGDLS, CDR2 YYNGEE. This CDR3 has 15 amino acids. In DNA, the CDR3 is TGTGCCAGCAGCGTAGAGGGACGGGGATTAGATACGCAGTATTTT. Translation: CASSVEGRGLDTQYF. The full variable domain, its missing parts supplied by reference TRBV9 and TRBJ2-3, is DSGVTQTPKHLITATGQRVTLRCSPRSGDLSVYWYQQSLDQGLQFLIQYYNGEERAKGNILERFSAQQFPDLHSELNLSSLELGDSALYFCASSVEGRGLDTQYFGPGTRLTVL.

The chain carries TRBV21-1 and TRBJ2-7; the D call of TRBD1 is as the table states it, not checked on the DNA. TRBV21-1 is a pseudogene segment. The CDR3 loop spans 16 amino acids. For the CDR3, the DNA is TGTGCCAGTAGCGCATCAAACAGGGGGGAGCTTTACGAGCAGTACTTC. It is translated as CASSASNRGELYEQYF.

The V gene is TRBV15, the J gene TRBJ2-3, with 8 bases matching TRBD2. V dropped 1 base and J dropped 5; count of bases not matched to a gene: 17. CDR1 LNHNV and CDR2 YYDKDF come from the germline V gene (reference sequence). There are 19 residues in the CDR3. CDR3 loop: CATSRALSRLTGGQDTQYF. The CDR3 DNA reads TGTGCCACCAGCAGAGCTCTAAGCCGTCTAACGGGAGGGCAAGATACGCAGTATTTT.

The gene calls are TRBV10-3 and TRBJ2-1; D unclear. The J call is doubtful: the DNA matches TRBJ2-7 better. The V gene's germline CDR1 is ENHRY and CDR2 SYGVKD. There are 13 residues in the CDR3. The CDR3 DNA sequence: TGTGCCATCAGTGATTGGGTCGCCTACGAGCAGTACTTC. Its protein product is CAISDWVAYEQYF.

This clonotype was seen once. Its ends do not fully match the called genes, so a read error is possible. J is TRBJ2-4 and V is TRBV12-3 or TRBV12-4; D remains unclear. The J call is doubtful: the DNA matches TRBJ2-7 better. This CDR3 has 11 amino acids. For the CDR3, the DNA is TGTACCAGCAGTTTTGGTTACGAGCAGTACTTC. Its protein is CTSSFGYEQYF.

This clonotype was seen only a few times. V gene TRBV29-1 combines with J gene TRBJ2-7, with TRBD1 as a possible D gene (5 bases). V gave up 2 bases and J gave up 1 base, with 9 bases separating them. The CDR3 length is 13 residues. Germline assignment: CDR1 SQVTM and CDR2 ANQGSEA. The CDR3 reads CSVERSGSYEQYF. CDR3 in DNA: TGCAGCGTTGAACGTTCAGGGTCCTACGAGCAGTACTTC.

The genes are TRBV27 and TRBJ1-2; D gene unclear. V lost 4 bases and J 7 bases, leaving 19 bases between the germline ends. This CDR3 contains 15 residues. Germline V gene lookup returns CDR1 MNHEY and CDR2 SMNVEV (reference sequence). The CDR3 region is CASSSSPGNGVGYTF. The CDR3 nucleotides read TGTGCCAGCAGTTCGAGTCCCGGGAACGGAGTTGGCTACACCTTC.

Only one count was recorded for this clonotype. In DNA form, the CDR3 reads TGTGCCAGCAGTGGGGGAGACAGGGCCCACTACGAGCAGTACTTC. Translated: CASSGGDRAHYEQYF. V is TRBV25-1 and J is TRBJ2-7, with 7 bases that match TRBD1. In germline, CDR1 is MGHDK, CDR2 SYGVNS. Trimming at V came to 4 bases and at J to 3 bases, leaving 9 bases not matched to a gene. CDR3 size: 15 residues.

This clonotype was detected only a few times. CDR3 DNA: TGTGCCAGCACCCCGACAGGTAGAAACACTGAAGCTTTCTTT. This sequence encodes CASTPTGRNTEAFF. V usage is TRBV12-3 or TRBV12-4 and J usage is TRBJ1-1; perhaps TRBD1 as D (6 bases). Trimming cost V 7 bases and J 2 bases, with 14 bases left between them. This CDR3 spans 14 amino acids.

This chain joins TRBV4-3 and TRBJ1-2; 8 bases align to TRBD1. The germline gives CDR1 LGHNA, CDR2 YSLEER. V was clipped by 4 bases and J by 0 bases; unmatched bases: 4. The CDR3 runs 15 residues. The CDR3 sequence: CASSPGQVTNYGYTF. CDR3 nucleotide sequence: TGCGCCAGCAGCCCGGGACAGGTCACTAACTATGGCTACACCTTC.

V usage is TRBV27 and J usage is TRBJ2-5, with D maybe TRBD2 (5 bases). The last part of the DNA fits TRBJ2-7 better; the J call may be wrong. There are 14 residues in the CDR3. The V gene's germline CDR1 is MNHEY and CDR2 SMNVEV (reference sequence). CDR3 loop: CASRAVAILDEQYF. The CDR3 coding sequence is TGTGCCAGCAGAGCGGTGGCAATTCTCGACGAGCAGTACTTC.

The rearrangement links TRBV12-3 or TRBV12-4 to TRBJ1-2, with TRBD1 matching 9 bases. Unmatched junction bases numbered 6, after V lost 5 bases and J lost 5 bases. The CDR3 covers 14 residues. The DNA for the CDR3 is TGTGCCAGCAGTCCCAGGACAGGGGTGTATGGCTACACCTTC. It yields the protein CASSPRTGVYGYTF.

This clonotype turned up a few times. The chain carries TRBV6-1 and TRBJ2-7; 12 bases are a match to TRBD2. This CDR3 region has 16 residues. Unmatched junction bases numbered 7, after V lost 6 bases and J lost 1 base. Germline assignment: CDR1 MNHNS and CDR2 SASEGT. The DNA for the CDR3 is TGTGCCAGCAGCCCCACTAGCGGGGGGCAATCCTACGAGCAGTACTTC. It is translated as CASSPTSGGQSYEQYF.

This rearrangement joins TRBV30 to TRBJ1-1; the D is unclear. The CDR3 totals 12 residues. Germline lookup yields CDR1 GTSNPN and CDR2 SVGIG (reference sequence). Trimming stripped 3 bases from V and 5 bases from J, with 10 bases between. The CDR3 bases are TGTGCCTGGAGCGAAGTCGGGACTGAAGCTTTCTTT. It codes for CAWSEVGTEAFF.

This clonotype appeared a few times. This chain links TRBV6-2 or TRBV6-3 with TRBJ2-5; D perhaps matches TRBD2 (6 bases). The CDR3 is 13 amino acids. Germline V CDR1 and CDR2: MNHEY, SVGEGT. The V end was cut by 5 bases, the J end by 3 bases, with 10 bases between. The CDR3 DNA reads TGTGCCAGCAGTCGGGGGACCGAAGAGACCCAGTACTTC. It encodes CASSRGTEETQYF.

V gene TRBV20-1 combines with J gene TRBJ2-3; D assignment may be TRBD1 or TRBD2 (5 bases each). The CDR3 sequence is 11 residues long. The germline V gene has CDR1 DFQATT and CDR2 SNEGSKA (reference sequence). Trimming shortened V by 6 bases and J by 5 bases, and 9 bases separated the two germline ends. The CDR3 DNA is TGCAGTGCCACTAGGGGAGATACGCAGTATTTT. Residues: CSATRGDTQYF.

There are a few counts of this clonotype. The chain recombines TRBV28 with TRBJ2-3; D uncertain. Germline V gene sequence: CDR1 MDHEN, CDR2 SYDVKM. Trimming shortened V by 2 bases and J by 2 bases, and 11 bases separated the two germline ends. The CDR3 consists of 15 residues. The DNA of the CDR3 is TGTGCCAGCAGTTTAATTGCCCGTGACACAGATACGCAGTATTTT. This gives the protein CASSLIARDTDTQYF.